These 20 T cell receptor beta chains were sequenced from one sample in a study of T cell responses to AZD1222 COVID-19 vaccine. Profiled with immunoSEQ multiplex PCR; TCRdb holds only in-frame clones, not every one. The data show over 100,000 clones, 90% seen once. Source: peripheral blood, taken on day 0 of AZD1222 vaccination. The receptors here all came from an adult in good health.

The rearrangement links TRBV19 to TRBJ2-2; weak D call: TRBD1 (6 bases). Deletions cut 3 bases from V and 2 bases from J, with 16 bases between. The CDR3 is 17 amino acids. Germline V gene data show CDR1 as LNHDA and CDR2 as SQIVND (reference sequence). CDR3 in amino acids: CASSIRRGGGNTGELFF. CDR3 nucleotides: TGTGCCAGTAGTATCCGCAGGGGCGGTGGTAACACCGGGGAGCTGTTTTTT.

This sequence joins TRBV4-2 and TRBJ2-7; no reliable D call. Germline CDR1 is LGHNA and CDR2 is YNFKEQ. The CDR3 sequence is 16 residues long. V lost 0 bases to trimming and J lost 0 bases, with 12 bases between them. The CDR3 region has the DNA TGTGCCAGCAGCCAAGATGCCGGCGCTAGCTCCTACGAGCAGTACTTC. Its translation is CASSQDAGASSYEQYF.

The chain uses TRBV6-5 and TRBJ1-1, with D hard to call. The V end was cut by 4 bases, the J end by 4 bases, with 16 bases between. CDR1 is MNHEY and CDR2 is SVGAGI in the germline V gene. This CDR3 comprises 15 residues. CDR3 sequence: CASSSIPVPATEAFF. CDR3 bases: TGTGCCAGCAGTTCGATTCCGGTCCCGGCCACTGAAGCTTTCTTT.

The V gene is TRBV2, the J gene TRBJ2-7; D is perhaps TRBD2 (7 bases). Germline V CDR1 and CDR2: SNHLY, FYNNEI. CDR3 length equals 14 residues. The V end lost 6 bases, the J end lost 7 bases, and 19 bases lay between the germline ends. CDR3 bases: TGTGCCAGCAGGAGGGGGGGGCTACTTGGAGAGCAGTACTTC. This sequence encodes CASRRGGLLGEQYF. Filled out from reference TRBV2 and TRBJ2-7, the complete variable domain reads EPEVTQTPSHQVTQMGQEVILRCVPISNHLYFYWYRQILGQKVEFLVSFYNNEISEKSEIFDDQFSVERPDGSNFTLKIRSTKLEDSAMYFCASRRGGLLGEQYFGPGTRLTVT.

This chain uses TRBV7-9 with TRBJ1-1; 7 bases fit TRBD1. With V trimmed by 4 bases and J by 7 bases, 9 bases remained unmatched. CDR1 and CDR2 from the germline V gene are SEHNR and FQNEAQ (reference sequence). CDR3 size: 14 residues. CDR3 sequence reads: CASSWAQGSLEAFF. Written as DNA, the CDR3 is TGTGCCAGCAGCTGGGCACAGGGGTCCCTTGAAGCTTTCTTT.

This clone was counted a single time. CDR3 sequence reads: CASSPLNYGYTF. Written as DNA, the CDR3 is TGTGCCAGTAGTCCCCTTAACTATGGCTACACCTTC. The chain uses TRBV19 and TRBJ1-2, with D unclear. The CDR3 is made up of 12 amino acids. Germline lookup yields CDR1 LNHDA and CDR2 SQIVND (reference sequence). Trimming removed 5 bases from V and 1 base from J, with 5 bases in between.

The CDR3: CASSFGAHTQYF. CDR3 nucleotides: TGTGCCAGCAGCTTCGGAGCACATACGCAGTATTTT. The chain recombines TRBV11-2 with TRBJ2-3; no firm D call. CDR1 and CDR2 (germline): SGHAT, FQNNGV. This CDR3 contains 12 residues. V lost 3 bases and J lost 7, with 8 bases in between.

The CDR3 protein is CATRDRDDTGELFF. The CDR3 coding sequence is TGTGCCACCCGGGACAGGGACGACACCGGGGAGCTGTTTTTT. The chain is built from TRBV24-1 and TRBJ2-2; 9 bases fit TRBD1. Germline CDR1 is KGHDR and CDR2 is SFDVKD. V lost 9 bases to trimming and J lost 3 bases; unmatched junction nucleotides: 4. CDR3 length: 14 amino acids.

The rearrangement joins TRBV5-1 to TRBJ1-2; D call uncertain. This CDR3 has 12 amino acids. V lost 1 base, J lost 8 bases, and 9 bases lay in between. Germline V CDR1 and CDR2: SGHRS, YFSETQ. The CDR3 protein is CASSLFAGGYTF. CDR3 sequence (DNA): TGCGCCAGCAGCTTGTTTGCGGGGGGCTACACCTTC. The variable domain in full, completed from reference TRBV5-1 and TRBJ1-2, reads KAGVTQTPRYLIKTRGQQVTLSCSPISGHRSVSWYQQTPGQGLQFLFEYFSETQRNKGNFPGRFSGRQFSNSRSEMNVSTLELGDSALYLCASSLFAGGYTFGSGTRLTVV.

The rearrangement joins TRBV6-1 to TRBJ2-7; no firm D call. There are 13 residues in the CDR3. Deletions cut 0 bases from V and 6 bases from J, with 9 bases between. CDR1 and CDR2 (germline): MNHNS, SASEGT. The CDR3 protein is CASSEAAGREQYF. Written as DNA, the CDR3 is TGTGCCAGCAGTGAAGCGGCAGGTCGCGAGCAGTACTTC.

This rearrangement joins TRBV24-1 to TRBJ1-2, with D possibly being TRBD1 (5 bases). V was trimmed by 9 bases and J by 4 bases, leaving 20 bases between them. The V gene's germline CDR1 is KGHDR and CDR2 SFDVKD. The CDR3 has 15 amino acids. CDR3 loop: CATRYRDGHIYGYTF. CDR3 DNA sequence: TGTGCCACCCGTTACCGGGACGGACACATCTATGGCTACACCTTC.

This sequence joins TRBV13 and TRBJ1-5; 7 bases fit TRBD1. The germline V gene has CDR1 PRHDT and CDR2 FYEKMQ (reference sequence). V shed 5 bases and J 3 bases; nucleotides not matched to a gene: 1. There are 13 residues in the CDR3. Written as DNA, the CDR3 is TGTGCCAGCAGCAAGGGGGCCAATCAGCCCCAGCATTTT. Protein sequence: CASSKGANQPQHF.

CDR3 DNA sequence: TGCGCCAGCAGCCAACGGACAGGGATCTATGGCTACACCTTC. It yields the protein CASSQRTGIYGYTF. The chain has TRBV4-3 and TRBJ1-2; 8 positions match TRBD1. Germline CDR1 is LGHNA and CDR2 is YSLEER. The CDR3 totals 14 residues. V lost 2 bases, J lost 4 bases, and 3 bases stayed unmatched.

The CDR3, as DNA: TGTGCCAGCAGCACTAGCAGGAGGGGACAGGGGGCGGTTAATGAAAAACTGTTTTTT. As protein: CASSTSRRGQGAVNEKLFF. This chain uses TRBV21-1 with TRBJ1-4; the listed D gene, TRBD1, was not tested against the DNA. TRBV21-1 is designated a pseudogene. This CDR3 is 19 amino acids long.

This CDR3 reads CASRQTVNTEAFF. CDR3 nucleotide sequence: TGTGCCAGCAGACAGACGGTGAACACTGAAGCTTTCTTT. The rearrangement links TRBV12-3 or TRBV12-4 to TRBJ1-1, with unresolved D. The CDR3 extends over 13 amino acids. V shed 6 bases and J shed 0 bases, with 8 bases lying between them.

CDR3 coding DNA: TGCGCCAGCAGCTTAGAACTGACACAAAATGAGCAGTTCTTC. Translation: CASSLELTQNEQFF. The chain carries TRBV5-1 and TRBJ2-1, with D unresolved. Germline V gene sequence: CDR1 SGHRS, CDR2 YFSETQ. Trimming shortened V by 2 bases and J by 7 bases, and 13 bases separated the two germline ends. This CDR3 region has 14 residues.

The chain couples TRBV11-3 to TRBJ2-1; no clear D. This CDR3 contains 13 residues. Trimming removed 5 bases at V and 6 bases at J, with 11 bases between. Looked up from germline, CDR1 is SGHNT and CDR2 is YENEEA. The CDR3 DNA reads as TGTGCCAGCAGCCTTAGACGGTTCAATGAGCAGTTCTTC. Residues: CASSLRRFNEQFF.

This chain connects TRBV18 to TRBJ1-2; D is possibly TRBD1 (5 bases). Germline lookup yields CDR1 KGHSH and CDR2 LQKENI. This CDR3 has 16 amino acids. The ends were cut back, 3 bases at V and 4 bases at J, with 18 bases in the middle. The CDR3 reads CASSPGRIETIYGYTF. The CDR3 region has the DNA TGTGCCAGCTCACCGGGACGGATTGAAACGATCTATGGCTACACCTTC.

The chain joins TRBV28 to TRBJ1-5; the D is unclear. Germline CDR1 reads MDHEN; CDR2 reads SYDVKM. The CDR3 runs to 17 residues. V lost 3 bases to trimming and J lost 2 bases, with 17 bases between them. CDR3 amino acids: CASSLEAWREGNQPQHF. The CDR3 nucleotides are TGTGCCAGCAGTTTGGAGGCCTGGAGGGAAGGCAATCAGCCCCAGCATTTT.

The CDR3 is CASSLRVGQVTPLHF. DNA for the CDR3: TGTGCCAGCAGCTTGCGCGTGGGACAGGTAACACCCCTCCACTTT. J is TRBJ1-6 and V is TRBV5-4; 8 bases fit TRBD1. Germline V gives CDR1 SGHNT, CDR2 YYREEE (reference sequence). This CDR3 contains 15 residues. V trimming: 1 base; J trimming: 11 bases; junction bases outside the gene matches: 8.